Shown below are 11 T cell receptor beta chains from a single sample sequenced in a study of blood T cell repertoires in COVID-19. Some clones are missing from TCRdb's copy, which holds only in-frame ones; the method was immunoSEQ multiplex PCR. The repertoire holds approximately 50,000 clones, with roughly nine tenths as singletons. Sequencing was performed on peripheral blood. These receptors all come from a woman at least 80 years old with acute or convalescent COVID-19.

The CDR3 here is CASSYEGADTGELFF. The CDR3 DNA follows: TGTGCCAGCAGTTATGAGGGGGCGGACACCGGGGAGCTGTTTTTT. The chain employs TRBV6-6 and TRBJ2-2; 7 positions match TRBD1. The CDR3 totals 15 residues. Per germline, CDR1 MNHNY and CDR2 SVGAGI (reference sequence). The V gene end was trimmed by 3 bases and the J gene end by 3 bases; junction bases not matched to a gene: 4.

This chain connects TRBV7-2 to TRBJ2-5; 7 nucleotides align to TRBD2. The CDR3 is 14 amino acids. The J segment lost 4 bases and the V segment lost 4 bases, leaving 6 bases of the junction unmatched. Germline CDR1 reads SGHTA; CDR2 reads FQGNSA. This chain's CDR3 is CASSYRTSAETQYF. The CDR3 DNA sequence: TGTGCCAGCAGCTACAGGACTAGTGCAGAGACCCAGTACTTC. Full variable domain (rest looked up from reference TRBV7-2 and TRBJ2-5): GAGVSQSPSNKVTEKGKDVELRCDPISGHTALYWYRQSLGQGLEFLIYFQGNSAPDKSGLPSDRFSAERTGGSVSTLTIQRTQQEDSAVYLCASSYRTSAETQYFGPGTRLLVL.

The chain links TRBV12-5 to TRBJ2-3; 8 bases are shared with TRBD2. CDR1 is LGHNT and CDR2 is FRNRAP in the germline V gene. With 2 bases clipped from V and 0 bases from J, the junction kept 4 bases outside the gene matches. CDR3 length equals 16 residues. This chain's CDR3 is CASGLIASGSTDTQYF. In DNA form, the CDR3 reads TGTGCTAGTGGTTTGATTGCTAGCGGGAGCACAGATACGCAGTATTTT.

J is TRBJ2-1 and V is TRBV5-1; the D gene is possibly TRBD1 (7 bases). V was clipped by 3 bases and J by 8 bases, with 21 bases between them. The CDR3 is 16 residues long. Germline V gene data show CDR1 as SGHRS and CDR2 as YFSETQ. Written as DNA, the CDR3 is TGCGCCAGCAGCTCGTTGACTGGACAGGAGGGGGATGAGCAGTTCTTC. Encoded protein: CASSSLTGQEGDEQFF.

The genes are TRBV21-1 and TRBJ1-2; the D call in the table, TRBD1, was not verified against the DNA. TRBV21-1 is annotated as a pseudogene. This CDR3 contains 13 residues. The CDR3 loop reads CASSNRVHYGYTF. The CDR3 DNA sequence: TGTGCCAGCAGCAACAGGGTTCACTATGGCTACACCTTC.

This clone was seen only a few times. The chain links TRBV19 to TRBJ2-1; TRBD2 is a possible D gene (5 bases). The CDR3 is 15 residues long. Germline CDR1 and CDR2: LNHDA and SQIVND (reference sequence). Trimming took off 6 bases at V and 5 bases at J, with 17 bases between the two ends. CDR3 DNA sequence: TGTGCCAGTAGCCCTTCGAGCGGAGCCCACAATGAGCAGTTCTTC. It is translated as CASSPSSGAHNEQFF.

V gene TRBV7-8 combines with J gene TRBJ2-2, with a weak D call TRBD1 (5 bases). CDR1 is SGHVS, CDR2 FQNEAQ, per germline. CDR3 length: 16 amino acids. Trimming pared 5 bases from V and 1 base from J, leaving 14 bases between. CDR3 in amino acids: CASSPTPGMNTGELFF. As DNA, the CDR3 is TGTGCCAGCAGCCCCACCCCAGGGATGAACACCGGGGAGCTGTTTTTT.

The rearrangement joins TRBV5-1 to TRBJ1-5, with 7 bases matching TRBD1. The germline gives CDR1 SGHRS, CDR2 YFSETQ. Germline trimming cut 4 bases from V and 2 bases from J; bases unmatched to any gene: 6. The CDR3 length is 15 residues. DNA for the CDR3: TGCGCCAGCAGCGTAACCGGGACAGGCAATCAGCCCCAGCATTTT. It is translated as CASSVTGTGNQPQHF. The full variable domain, in which reference TRBV5-1 and TRBJ1-5 provide the parts outside the CDR3, is KAGVTQTPRYLIKTRGQQVTLSCSPISGHRSVSWYQQTPGQGLQFLFEYFSETQRNKGNFPGRFSGRQFSNSRSEMNVSTLELGDSALYLCASSVTGTGNQPQHFGDGTRLSIL.

The genes are TRBV6-2 or TRBV6-3 and TRBJ2-3, with 10 bases fitting TRBD2. V lost 4 bases to trimming and J lost 4 bases; unmatched junction nucleotides: 11. There are 17 residues in the CDR3. Germline V CDR1 and CDR2: MNHEY, SVGEGT. This CDR3 reads CASSLSAGGWIADTQYF. The CDR3 DNA sequence: TGTGCCAGCAGTTTATCAGCGGGGGGGTGGATCGCAGATACGCAGTATTTT.

This clone was recorded once. The chain joins TRBV10-3 to TRBJ2-3; the D gene is possibly TRBD1 (5 bases). The CDR3 is 16 amino acids. Per germline, CDR1 ENHRY and CDR2 SYGVKD. Trimming shortened V by 6 bases and J by 3 bases, and 19 bases separated the two germline ends. The CDR3 DNA is TGTGCCATCAGCTTAAAGGGGCAGGGTACGACAGATACGCAGTATTTT. Translation: CAISLKGQGTTDTQYF.

This chain connects TRBV5-5 to TRBJ1-1; perhaps TRBD1 as D (6 bases). Per the germline V gene, CDR1 is SGHKS and CDR2 is YYEKEE (reference sequence). CDR3 length equals 16 residues. Between the trimmed V and J ends, which lost 0 bases and 5 bases, there was a span of 17 bases. CDR3 DNA sequence: TGTGCCAGCAGCTTGGAAACGGCCACAGGGTTTACTGAAGCTTTCTTT. Residues: CASSLETATGFTEAFF. The full variable domain, with the rest looked up from reference TRBV5-5 and TRBJ1-1, is DAGVTQSPTHLIKTRGQQVTLRCSPISGHKSVSWYQQVLGQGPQFIFQYYEKEERGRGNFPDRFSARQFPNYSSELNVNALLLGDSALYLCASSLETATGFTEAFFGQGTRLTVV.